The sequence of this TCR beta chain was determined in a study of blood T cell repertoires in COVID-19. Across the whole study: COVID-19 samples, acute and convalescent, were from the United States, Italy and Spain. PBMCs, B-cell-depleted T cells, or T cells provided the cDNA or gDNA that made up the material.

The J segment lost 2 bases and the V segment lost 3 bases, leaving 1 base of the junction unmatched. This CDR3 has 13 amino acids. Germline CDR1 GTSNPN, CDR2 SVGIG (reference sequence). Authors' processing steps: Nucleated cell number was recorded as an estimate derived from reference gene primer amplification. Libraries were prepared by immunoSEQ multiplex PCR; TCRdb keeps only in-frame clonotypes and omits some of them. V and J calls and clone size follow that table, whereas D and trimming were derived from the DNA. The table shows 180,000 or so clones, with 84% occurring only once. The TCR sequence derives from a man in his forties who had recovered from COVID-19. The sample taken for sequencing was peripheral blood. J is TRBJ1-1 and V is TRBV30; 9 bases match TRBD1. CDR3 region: CAWRGQGNTEAFF. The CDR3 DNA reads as TGTGCCTGGAGGGGACAGGGAAACACTGAAGCTTTCTTT.